Sequencing of this T cell receptor (beta chain) was carried out in a study of T cells in Graves' hyperthyroidism and ophthalmopathy. Study results and caveats: Ophthalmopathy and stable hyperthyroidism were told apart by a 13 V-J model.

The germline V gene has CDR1 SGHTA and CDR2 FQGNSA. The CDR3 is 13 residues long. Deletions cut 3 bases from V and 3 bases from J, with 8 bases between. This clonotype was observed at least ten times. The target antigen is unknown. Amplified TCR beta CDR3 regions derived from RNA transcripts. First-round RT-PCR with HTBI primers amplified the TCR CDR3 region. Each CDR3 protein is one row after TCRdb ran MiXCR on the multiplex PCR reads. The table lists 600,000 to 750,000 distinct CDR3 sequences, roughly 17% of them singletons. The J gene is TRBJ1-1, the V gene TRBV7-2; D is unresolved. The receptor comes from a man aged 50-60 years with Graves' hyperthyroidism. The specimen was blood. The CDR3 reads CASSFYRDTEAFF. CDR3 bases: TGTGCCAGCAGCTTTTACCGGGACACTGAAGCTTTCTTT.